The 4 T cell receptor beta chains presented below share a single source sample, sequenced in a study of Ad26.COV2.S vaccination and SARS-CoV-2 variants. Sequencing was performed with immunoSEQ multiplex PCR; in TCRdb, only in-frame clones are kept and a portion is missing. Among some 340,000 clones listed, 70% to 90% were seen once. As for treatment: some 20 received Ad26.COV2.S at low or high dose, single or two shots; about 5 received placebo; per-sample allocation not given. Vaccine and placebo recipients were sampled on day 63 after the first injection. This specimen was peripheral blood, taken in a trial of Ad26.COV2.S vaccine versus placebo. The receptors stem from a person aged 18 to 65 who received the Ad26.COV2.S COVID-19 vaccine or a placebo.

The rearrangement joins TRBV30 to TRBJ1-5; TRBD1 is a possible D gene (6 bases). Trimming removed 0 bases from V and 3 bases from J, with 12 bases in between. The CDR3 totals 15 residues. The V gene's germline CDR1 is GTSNPN and CDR2 SVGIG (reference sequence). The CDR3, as DNA: TGTGCCTGGAGTGTACGGGGGGCTCTCAATCAGCCCCAGCATTTT. Translating it yields CAWSVRGALNQPQHF.

V usage is TRBV21-1 and J usage is TRBJ2-6; the D call TRBD1 from the table was never checked on the DNA. TRBV21-1 is termed a pseudogene. This CDR3 contains 17 residues. CDR3 protein: CASSKGTGSSGANVLTF. Written as DNA, the CDR3 is TGTGCCAGCAGCAAAGGGACAGGTTCGTCTGGGGCCAACGTCCTGACTTTC.

This clone was observed a single time. The chain combines TRBV5-4 with TRBJ1-1; unclear D gene. Germline CDR1 is SGHNT and CDR2 is YYREEE (reference sequence). The CDR3 spans 15 residues. V lost 0 bases and J lost 1, with 10 bases in between. CDR3 coding DNA: TGTGCCAGCAGCTTGGAGGTGGGAAAGAACACTGAAGCTTTCTTT. This gives the protein CASSLEVGKNTEAFF.

The chain uses TRBV9 and TRBJ2-7; 12 positions match TRBD2. There are 17 residues in the CDR3. V lost 2 bases and J lost 2; bases outside the gene matches: 8. CDR1 is SGDLS, CDR2 YYNGEE, per germline. The CDR3 sequence: CASSVSPTSGGPYEQYF. For the CDR3, the DNA is TGTGCCAGCAGCGTTAGCCCAACTAGCGGGGGGCCCTACGAGCAGTACTTC.